The 14 T cell receptor beta chains in this list originate from one sample, sequenced in a study of OX40 agonist ivuxolimab in advanced cancers. Produced via immunoSEQ multiplex PCR; TCRdb's table is partial and in-frame only. The repertoire holds about 59,000 clones, with over 80% as singletons. This specimen was CD4+ or CD8+ T cells sorted from blood, taken in a trial of the OX40 agonist ivuxolimab. The receptors stem from an adult with an advanced solid tumor such as melanoma, head and neck, liver or kidney cancer.

This clone is a singleton in its sample. This sequence joins TRBV6-6 and TRBJ2-7; 7 bases fit TRBD1. The CDR3 has 13 residues. Germline CDR1 reads MNHNY; CDR2 reads SVGAGI (reference sequence). The junction had 5 bases not matched to a gene; V was cut back by 6 bases and J by 3 bases. The CDR3 is CASRFPGGYEQYF. CDR3 DNA sequence: TGTGCCAGCAGGTTCCCAGGGGGCTACGAGCAGTACTTC.

This clone is categorized as medium-sized. The chain couples TRBV18 to TRBJ2-7, with D possibly being TRBD1 (6 bases). The CDR3 contains 15 residues. V lost 0 bases and J lost 2, with 11 bases in between. In germline, CDR1 is KGHSH, CDR2 LQKENI. The CDR3 spells CASSPPAGAAYEQYF. The CDR3 region has the DNA TGTGCCAGCTCACCACCAGCAGGGGCGGCCTACGAGCAGTACTTC.

The chain uses TRBV5-1 and TRBJ1-2, with TRBD1 matching over 7 bases. Germline V gives CDR1 SGHRS, CDR2 YFSETQ. V dropped 7 bases and J dropped 2; count of bases not matched to a gene: 11. This CDR3 contains 15 residues. The CDR3, as DNA: TGCGCCAGCGGCAGGGGGGACAGCCGAAACTATGGCTACACCTTC. This translates into CASGRGDSRNYGYTF.

The chain couples TRBV4-1 to TRBJ1-2; no definite D call. Germline loops: CDR1 MGHRA, CDR2 YSYEKL. Between the trimmed V and J ends, which lost 1 base and 0 bases, there was a span of 12 bases. This CDR3 contains 16 residues. The CDR3 reads CASSQAFHPANYGYTF. CDR3 bases: TGCGCCAGCAGCCAAGCCTTCCATCCCGCTAACTATGGCTACACCTTC.

The chain carries TRBV7-6 and TRBJ1-1; 7 bases fit TRBD1. After removal of 5 bases from V and 1 base from J, the junction contained 10 bases not matched to a gene. Germline V gene sequence: CDR1 SGHVS, CDR2 FNYEAQ. The CDR3 has 16 amino acids. In nucleotides, the CDR3 is TGTGCCAGCAGCCCCAGGGACAGTTGGACGAACACTGAAGCTTTCTTT. This sequence encodes CASSPRDSWTNTEAFF. Combining the CDR3 with reference TRBV7-6 and TRBJ1-1 gives the whole variable domain GAGVSQSPRYKVTKRGQDVALRCDPISGHVSLYWYRQALGQGPEFLTYFNYEAQQDKSGLPNDRFSAERPEGSISTLTIQRTEQRDSAMYRCASSPRDSWTNTEAFFGQGTRLTVV.

The chain couples TRBV4-1 to TRBJ2-6; either TRBD1 or TRBD2 may supply D (5 bases each). With 7 bases removed from V and 1 base from J, the gap between germline ends came to 17 bases. The germline V gene encodes CDR1 MGHRA and CDR2 YSYEKL. CDR3 length equals 17 residues. This chain's CDR3 is CASKRGRAYSGANVLTF. The CDR3 nucleotides read TGCGCCAGCAAGAGGGGACGGGCCTATTCTGGGGCCAACGTCCTGACTTTC.

This chain connects TRBV6-1 to TRBJ2-7; TRBD1 aligns across 12 bases. Germline V CDR1 and CDR2: MNHNS, SASEGT. V was pared by 6 bases and J by 4 bases, with 4 bases of the junction left unmatched. This CDR3 is built from 14 residues. CDR3 residues: CASRGQGALYEQYF. In DNA form, the CDR3 reads TGTGCCAGCAGGGGACAGGGGGCGTTATACGAGCAGTACTTC.

The rearrangement links TRBV7-9 to TRBJ1-2; D not resolved. The CDR3 is 17 amino acids. V lost 3 bases and J lost 3, with 20 bases in between. The germline V gene has CDR1 SEHNR and CDR2 FQNEAQ (reference sequence). The CDR3 coding sequence is TGTGCCAGCAGCTTTCGGTATATAGCAGCCAAGGACTATGGCTACACCTTC. Its protein is CASSFRYIAAKDYGYTF.

The chain employs TRBV4-1 and TRBJ2-3, with D perhaps assigned TRBD1 or TRBD2 (5 bases each). Germline V gives CDR1 MGHRA, CDR2 YSYEKL. CDR3 size: 14 residues. V lost 7 bases to trimming and J lost 2 bases, with 13 bases between them. CDR3 nucleotides: TGCGCCAGCACCAGTAGGGACCACACAGATACGCAGTATTTT. It is translated as CASTSRDHTDTQYF.

The rearrangement links TRBV27 to TRBJ1-3; TRBD1 matches at 8 bases. The length of the CDR3 is 16 residues. The trim removed 8 bases at V and 1 base at J, leaving 10 bases unmatched. Germline loops: CDR1 MNHEY, CDR2 SMNVEV (reference sequence). The CDR3 nucleotides read TGTGCCAGCCGAGGGATAACAGGGGGGTCTGGAAACACCATATATTTT. It is translated as CASRGITGGSGNTIYF.

The CDR3: CSATGWGVSGNTIYF. CDR3 nucleotide sequence: TGCAGCGCCACGGGATGGGGAGTATCTGGAAACACCATATATTTT. The chain recombines TRBV29-1 with TRBJ1-3; no clear D. The V end was cut by 7 bases, the J end by 1 base, with 17 bases between. Germline assignment: CDR1 SQVTM and CDR2 ANQGSEA. This CDR3 contains 15 residues.

This chain uses TRBV6-1 with TRBJ1-5; D might be TRBD1 (5 bases). V gave up 10 bases and J gave up 5 bases, with 12 bases separating them. Germline V gene data show CDR1 as MNHNS and CDR2 as SASEGT. CDR3 length equals 12 residues. The chain's CDR3 is CATHGGYQPQHF. The CDR3 region has the DNA TGTGCCACCCATGGGGGGTATCAGCCCCAGCATTTT.

The CDR3 coding sequence is TGTGCCAGCAGCCTGCCCCCTCGGGGGTCGGCTAATGAAAAACTGTTTTTT. This sequence encodes CASSLPPRGSANEKLFF. V is TRBV4-2 and J is TRBJ1-4; D might be TRBD1 (5 bases). V lost 4 bases and J 3 bases, leaving 18 bases between the germline ends. Germline V gene sequence: CDR1 LGHNA, CDR2 YNFKEQ. The CDR3 has 17 residues.

This chain uses TRBV29-1 with TRBJ2-7; no clear D gene. The V and J ends lost 3 bases and 6 bases respectively, with 9 bases between them. Germline CDR1 SQVTM, CDR2 ANQGSEA. CDR3 size: 11 residues. The CDR3 DNA reads TGCAGCGTTGATCCGGGTTCCGAGCAGTACTTC. Encoded protein: CSVDPGSEQYF.